Below, one T cell receptor beta chain is given with its context. Its antigen is currently unknown. This entry is derived from a study of CD8+ T cells in alopecia areata. Across the study: Percentage of affected scalp area was the basis on which treated patients' severity was scored.

CDR3 length equals 11 residues. Trimming pared 3 bases from V and 7 bases from J, leaving 9 bases between. Germline CDR1 and CDR2: SQVTM and ANQGSEA. The study, taken as a whole, reports: Scalp clonality and expanded CD8+ clones among the top 100 fell significantly with tofacitinib. Amid tofacitinib therapy, many expanded lesional clones stayed present in scalp and blood.

Noted treatment: oral pan-JAK inhibitor, 5-10 mg twice daily. Following extraction, RNA underwent reverse transcription to cDNA, which served as the sequencing template. Sequencing was performed with immunoSEQ multiplex PCR; in TCRdb, only in-frame clones are kept and a portion is missing. The sample records over 150,000 clones, 58% being singletons. This clonotype originated in a human donor with alopecia areata. V and J are TRBV29-1 and TRBJ2-5; D is unclear. Source: CD4+ T cells sorted from blood, taken at week 24, from a patient treated with tofacitinib. The CDR3 region has the DNA TGCAGCGTTGAGACCACACGGACCCAGTACTTC. Its protein product is CSVETTRTQYF.